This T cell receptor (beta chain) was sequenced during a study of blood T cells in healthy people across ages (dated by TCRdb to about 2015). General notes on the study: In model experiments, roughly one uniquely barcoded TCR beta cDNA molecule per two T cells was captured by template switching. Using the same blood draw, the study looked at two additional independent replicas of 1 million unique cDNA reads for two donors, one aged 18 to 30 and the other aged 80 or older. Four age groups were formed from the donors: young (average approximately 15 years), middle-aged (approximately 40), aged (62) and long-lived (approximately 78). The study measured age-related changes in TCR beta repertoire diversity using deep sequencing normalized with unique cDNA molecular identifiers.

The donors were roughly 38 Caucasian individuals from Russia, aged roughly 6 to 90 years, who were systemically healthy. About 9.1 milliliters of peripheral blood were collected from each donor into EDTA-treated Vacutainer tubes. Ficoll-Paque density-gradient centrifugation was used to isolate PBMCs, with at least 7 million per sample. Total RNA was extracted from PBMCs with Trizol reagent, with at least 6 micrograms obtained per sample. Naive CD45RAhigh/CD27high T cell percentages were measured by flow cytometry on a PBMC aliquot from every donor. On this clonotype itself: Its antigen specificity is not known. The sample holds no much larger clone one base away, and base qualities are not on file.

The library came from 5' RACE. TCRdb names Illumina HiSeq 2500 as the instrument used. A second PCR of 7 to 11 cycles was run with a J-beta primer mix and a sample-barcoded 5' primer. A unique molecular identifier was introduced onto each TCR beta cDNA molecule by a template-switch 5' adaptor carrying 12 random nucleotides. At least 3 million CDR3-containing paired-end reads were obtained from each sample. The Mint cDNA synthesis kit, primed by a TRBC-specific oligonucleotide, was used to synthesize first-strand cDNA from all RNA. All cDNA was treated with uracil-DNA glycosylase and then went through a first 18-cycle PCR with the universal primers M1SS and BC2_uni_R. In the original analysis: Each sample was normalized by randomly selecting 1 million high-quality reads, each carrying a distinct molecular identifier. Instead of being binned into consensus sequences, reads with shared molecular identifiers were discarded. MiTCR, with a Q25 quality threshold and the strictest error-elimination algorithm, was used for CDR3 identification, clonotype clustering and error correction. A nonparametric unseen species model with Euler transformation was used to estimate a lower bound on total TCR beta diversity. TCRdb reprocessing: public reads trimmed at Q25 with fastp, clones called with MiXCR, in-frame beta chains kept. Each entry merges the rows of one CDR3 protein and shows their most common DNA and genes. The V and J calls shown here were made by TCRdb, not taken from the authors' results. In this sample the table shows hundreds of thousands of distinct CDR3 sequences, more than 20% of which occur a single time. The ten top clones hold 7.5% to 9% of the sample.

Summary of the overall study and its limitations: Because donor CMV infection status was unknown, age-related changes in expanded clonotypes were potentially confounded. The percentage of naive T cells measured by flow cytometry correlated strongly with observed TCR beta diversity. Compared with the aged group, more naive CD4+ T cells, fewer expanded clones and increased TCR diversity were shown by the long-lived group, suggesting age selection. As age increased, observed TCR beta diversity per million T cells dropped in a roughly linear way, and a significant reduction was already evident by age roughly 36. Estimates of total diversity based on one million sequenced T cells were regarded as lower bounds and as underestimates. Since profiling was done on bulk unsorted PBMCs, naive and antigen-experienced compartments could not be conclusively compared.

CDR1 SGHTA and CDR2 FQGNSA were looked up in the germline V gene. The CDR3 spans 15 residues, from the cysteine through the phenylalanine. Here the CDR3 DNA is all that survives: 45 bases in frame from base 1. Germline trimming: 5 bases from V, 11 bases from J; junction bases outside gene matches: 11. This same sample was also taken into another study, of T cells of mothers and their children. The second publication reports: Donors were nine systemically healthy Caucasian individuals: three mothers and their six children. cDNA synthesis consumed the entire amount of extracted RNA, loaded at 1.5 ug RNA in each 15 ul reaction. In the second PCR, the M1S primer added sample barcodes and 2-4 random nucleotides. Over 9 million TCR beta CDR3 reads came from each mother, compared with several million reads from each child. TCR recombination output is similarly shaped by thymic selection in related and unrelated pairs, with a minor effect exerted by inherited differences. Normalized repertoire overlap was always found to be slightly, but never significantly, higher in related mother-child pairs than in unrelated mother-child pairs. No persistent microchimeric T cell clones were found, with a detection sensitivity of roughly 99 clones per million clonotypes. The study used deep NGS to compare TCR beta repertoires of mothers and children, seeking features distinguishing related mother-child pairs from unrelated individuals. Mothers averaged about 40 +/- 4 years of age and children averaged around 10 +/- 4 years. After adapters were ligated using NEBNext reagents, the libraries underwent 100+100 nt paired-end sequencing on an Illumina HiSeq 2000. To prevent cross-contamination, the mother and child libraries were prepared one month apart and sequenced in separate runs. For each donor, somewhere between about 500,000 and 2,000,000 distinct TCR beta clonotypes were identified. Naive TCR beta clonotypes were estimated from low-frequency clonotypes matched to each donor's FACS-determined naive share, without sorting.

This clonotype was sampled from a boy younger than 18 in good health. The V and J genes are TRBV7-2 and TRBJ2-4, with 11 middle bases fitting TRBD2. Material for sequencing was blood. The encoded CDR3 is CASSPYLAGGTVQYF. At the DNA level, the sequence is TGTGCCAGCAGCCCATACTTAGCGGGGGGGACCGTTCAGTACTTC. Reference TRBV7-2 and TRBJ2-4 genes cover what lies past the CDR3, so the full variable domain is GAGVSQSPSNKVTEKGKDVELRCDPISGHTALYWYRQSLGQGLEFLIYFQGNSAPDKSGLPSDRFSAERTGGSVSTLTIQRTQQEDSAVYLCASSPYLAGGTVQYFGAGTRLSVL.